This T cell receptor beta chain was sequenced in a study of T cell clonality in common variable immunodeficiency. Study conclusions and caveats: CVID subjects showed higher TCRbeta clonality than healthy controls. Compared with controls, CVID subjects had fewer shared TCRbeta clones. The cause of increased CVID clonality remains unclear without subpopulation sequencing. Fewer deletions and N-nucleotide insertions were reportedly seen in common variable immunodeficiency TCR beta sequences.

Per the germline V gene, CDR1 is SGHTA and CDR2 is FQGTGA. V was pared by 3 bases and J by 4 bases, with 6 bases of the junction left unmatched. The CDR3 spans 15 residues. Assay: immunoSEQ multiplex PCR; the TCRdb copy retains only in-frame clones and omits some. The table records approximately 44,000 clones without singletons, the ten largest covering about 10%. This clone was recorded at least ten times. Its matching antigen is unknown. The read stops 3 residues short of the end of the CDR3; the missing end is completed from the germline J gene. The sequence was obtained from a person aged 18-70 years in good health. This sequence joins TRBV7-3 and TRBJ2-7, with TRBD1 matching over 10 bases. The sample comprised peripheral blood mononuclear cells. CDR3 sequence reads: CASSFQGTGDYEQYF. CDR3 DNA (partial): TGTGCCAGCAGCTTCCAGGGGACAGGGGATTACGAG. Full variable domain (remainder filled in from reference TRBV7-3 and TRBJ2-7): GAGVSQTPSNKVTEKGKYVELRCDPISGHTALYWYRQSLGQGPEFLIYFQGTGAADDSGLPNDRFFAVRPEGSVSTLKIQRTERGDSAVYLCASSFQGTGDYEQYFGPGTRLTVT.